This T cell receptor beta chain was sequenced in a study of CD8 T cells in ankylosing spondylitis. Overall study findings and caveats: Disease-linked clones bore a CD8+ phenotype, appearing relatively rarely in peripheral blood. A motif in TCR beta, a set of eight highly homologous variants, appeared characteristic of ankylosing spondylitis blood.

A quantitative 5'-RACE method, one with molecular barcodes, was used to make TCR beta libraries. TCRdb passed the 5' RACE reads through MiXCR, listing each CDR3 protein once. Seen here are about 460,000 distinct CDR3 sequences, approximately 5% observed once, and the top ten hold around 3.6%. With V trimmed by 2 bases and J by 5 bases, 7 bases remained unmatched. The CDR3 has 16 amino acids. Germline V CDR1 and CDR2: SGHTA, FQGNSA. A note on this clonotype: Its antigen is unknown.

Sequencing was carried out using blood, either unsorted or a sorted T cell fraction (not recorded which). The clonotype comes from a male donor with ankylosing spondylitis. The chain is built from TRBV7-2 and TRBJ2-1; 9 bases are shared with TRBD2. The CDR3: CASSLRGGALNNEQFF. CDR3 bases: TGTGCCAGCAGCTTACGCGGGGGGGCGTTGAACAATGAGCAGTTCTTC.